By proportion, the clone carrying this T cell receptor (beta chain) is medium-sized (0.01 to 0.1%). Its matching antigen is unknown. This sample was taken from a study of T cells in tuberculosis. The overall study: Within 7 days of starting treatment, or before, PBMC were stored.

Regarding time point: new active TB diagnosis, blood taken before or within 7 days of starting treatment. Study-wide results and limits: Samples were chosen by availability of cryopreserved specimens. The TCR-beta difference was not significant; alpha differences partly reflected length.

The CDR3 is 13 amino acids. Germline V gives CDR1 SNHLY, CDR2 FYNNEI. Losses at the gene ends were 8 bases for V and 2 bases for J; bases not matched to a gene: 4. This table comes from immunoSEQ multiplex PCR, and its TCRdb copy is limited to in-frame clones, with some not included. The sample has about 49,000 clones, more than 90% seen once; the top ten hold more than 1.2%. The chain combines TRBV2 with TRBJ1-2; 8 bases match TRBD1. Material: PBMCs, obtained at tuberculosis diagnosis. This receptor was identified in an adult with tuberculosis. In nucleotides, the CDR3 is TGTGCCAGCCCAGGGGGCGAGAACTATGGCTACACCTTC. This gives the protein CASPGGENYGYTF.